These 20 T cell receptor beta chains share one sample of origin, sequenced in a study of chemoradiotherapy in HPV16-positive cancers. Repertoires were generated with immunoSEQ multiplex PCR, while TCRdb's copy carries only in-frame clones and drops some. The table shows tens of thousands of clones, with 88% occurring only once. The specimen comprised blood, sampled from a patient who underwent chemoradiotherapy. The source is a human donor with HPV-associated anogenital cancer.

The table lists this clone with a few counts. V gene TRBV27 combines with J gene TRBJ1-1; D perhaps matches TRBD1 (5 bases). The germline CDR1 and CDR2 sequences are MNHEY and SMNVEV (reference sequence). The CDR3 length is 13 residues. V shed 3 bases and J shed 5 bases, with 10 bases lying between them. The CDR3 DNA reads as TGTGCCAGCAGTTTCTGGGGGGGAACTGAAGCTTTCTTT. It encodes CASSFWGGTEAFF.

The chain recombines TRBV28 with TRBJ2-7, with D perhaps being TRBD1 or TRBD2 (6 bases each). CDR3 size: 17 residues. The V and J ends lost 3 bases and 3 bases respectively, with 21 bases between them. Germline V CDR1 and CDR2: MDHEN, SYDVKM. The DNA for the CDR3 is TGTGCCAGCAGTTTCTCCGCCGGGACGGGGGCGAACTACGAGCAGTACTTC. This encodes CASSFSAGTGANYEQYF.

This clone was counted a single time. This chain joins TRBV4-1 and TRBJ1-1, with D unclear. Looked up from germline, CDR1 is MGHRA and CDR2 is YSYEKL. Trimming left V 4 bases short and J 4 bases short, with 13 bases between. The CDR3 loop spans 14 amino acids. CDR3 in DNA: TGCGCCAGCAGCCTAAACCAGGACGGCACTGAAGCTTTCTTT. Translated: CASSLNQDGTEAFF.

CDR3 loop: CASSPGQSAYNEQFF. CDR3 sequence (DNA): TGTGCCAGCAGCCCAGGACAGTCAGCCTACAATGAGCAGTTCTTC. The chain combines TRBV7-3 with TRBJ2-1; TRBD1 is a possible D gene (6 bases). The CDR3 totals 15 residues. Germline-derived CDR1 and CDR2 are SGHTA and FQGTGA. Trimming removed 5 bases from V and 2 bases from J, with 13 bases in between.

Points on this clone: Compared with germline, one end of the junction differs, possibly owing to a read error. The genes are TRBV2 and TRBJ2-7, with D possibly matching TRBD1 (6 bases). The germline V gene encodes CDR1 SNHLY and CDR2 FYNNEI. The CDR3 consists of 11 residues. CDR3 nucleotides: TGTGCCAGCAGTTCAACAGGGCGCCCGGACTTC. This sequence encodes CASSSTGRPDF.

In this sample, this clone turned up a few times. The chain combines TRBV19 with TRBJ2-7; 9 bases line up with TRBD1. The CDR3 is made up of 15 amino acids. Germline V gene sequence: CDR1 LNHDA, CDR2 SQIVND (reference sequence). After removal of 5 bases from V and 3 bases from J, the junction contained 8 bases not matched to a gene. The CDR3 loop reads CASSPRRGQGYEQYF. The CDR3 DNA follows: TGTGCCAGTAGTCCAAGACGGGGACAGGGCTACGAGCAGTACTTC.

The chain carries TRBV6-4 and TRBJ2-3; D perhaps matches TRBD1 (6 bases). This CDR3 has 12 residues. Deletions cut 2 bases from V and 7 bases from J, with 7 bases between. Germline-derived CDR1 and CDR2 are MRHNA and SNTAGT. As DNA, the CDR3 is TGTGCCAGCAGTGACCAGGGGAATACGCAGTATTTT. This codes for CASSDQGNTQYF.

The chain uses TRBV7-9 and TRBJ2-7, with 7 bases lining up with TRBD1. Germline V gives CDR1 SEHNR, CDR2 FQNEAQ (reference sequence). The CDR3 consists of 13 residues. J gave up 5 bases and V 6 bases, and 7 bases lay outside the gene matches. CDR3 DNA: TGTGCCAGCAGAACAGGGGCTCTCGACGAGCAGTACTTC. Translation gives CASRTGALDEQYF.

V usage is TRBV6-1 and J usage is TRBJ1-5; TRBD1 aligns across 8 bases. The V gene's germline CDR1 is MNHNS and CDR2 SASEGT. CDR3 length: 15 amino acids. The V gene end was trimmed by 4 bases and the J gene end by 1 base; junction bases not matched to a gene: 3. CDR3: CASSGRQGSNQPQHF. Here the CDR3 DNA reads TGTGCCAGCAGTGGAAGACAGGGGAGCAATCAGCCCCAGCATTTT.

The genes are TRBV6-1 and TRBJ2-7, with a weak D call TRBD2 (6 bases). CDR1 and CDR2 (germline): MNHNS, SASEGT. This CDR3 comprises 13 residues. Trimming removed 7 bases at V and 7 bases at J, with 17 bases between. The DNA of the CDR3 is TGTGCCAGCAAGGCCCCCGGGGGTTGGGAGCAGTACTTC. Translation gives CASKAPGGWEQYF.

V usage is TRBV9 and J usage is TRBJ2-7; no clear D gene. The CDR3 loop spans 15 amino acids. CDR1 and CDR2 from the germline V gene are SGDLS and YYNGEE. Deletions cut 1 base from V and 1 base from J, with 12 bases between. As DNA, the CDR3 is TGTGCCAGCAGCGTATTTGAGGACGGATCCTACGAGCAGTACTTC. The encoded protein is CASSVFEDGSYEQYF.

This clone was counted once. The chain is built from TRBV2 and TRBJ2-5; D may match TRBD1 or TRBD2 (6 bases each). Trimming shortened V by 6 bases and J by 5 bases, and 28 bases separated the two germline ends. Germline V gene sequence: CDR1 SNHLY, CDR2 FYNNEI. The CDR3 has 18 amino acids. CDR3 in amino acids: CASRGTGGDTTSGETQYF. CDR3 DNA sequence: TGTGCCAGCAGGGGCACCGGAGGGGACACTACATCAGGGGAGACCCAGTACTTC.

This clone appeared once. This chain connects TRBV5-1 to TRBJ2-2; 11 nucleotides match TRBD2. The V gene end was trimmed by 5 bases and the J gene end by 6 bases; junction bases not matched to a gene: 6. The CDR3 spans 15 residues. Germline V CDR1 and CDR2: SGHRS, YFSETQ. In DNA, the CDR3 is TGCGCCAGCAGATACGGACTAGCGGGCGCCGGGGAGCTGTTTTTT. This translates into CASRYGLAGAGELFF.

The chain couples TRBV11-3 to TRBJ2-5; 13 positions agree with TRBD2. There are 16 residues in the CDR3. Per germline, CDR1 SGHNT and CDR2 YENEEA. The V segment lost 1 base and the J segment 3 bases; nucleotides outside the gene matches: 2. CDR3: CASSLGLAGGEETQYF. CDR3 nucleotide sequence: TGTGCCAGCAGCTTAGGACTAGCGGGGGGAGAAGAGACCCAGTACTTC. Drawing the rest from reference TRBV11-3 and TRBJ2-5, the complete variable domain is EAGVVQSPRYKIIEKKQPVAFWCNPISGHNTLYWYLQNLGQGPELLIRYENEEAVDDSQLPKDRFSAERLKGVDSTLKIQPAELGDSAVYLCASSLGLAGGEETQYFGPGTRLLVL.

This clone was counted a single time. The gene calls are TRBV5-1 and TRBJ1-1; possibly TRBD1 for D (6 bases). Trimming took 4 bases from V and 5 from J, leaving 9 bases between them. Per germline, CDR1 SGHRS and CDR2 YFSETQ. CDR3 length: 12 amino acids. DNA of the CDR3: TGCGCCAGCAGCAGGGGGGAGACTGAAGCTTTCTTT. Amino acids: CASSRGETEAFF.

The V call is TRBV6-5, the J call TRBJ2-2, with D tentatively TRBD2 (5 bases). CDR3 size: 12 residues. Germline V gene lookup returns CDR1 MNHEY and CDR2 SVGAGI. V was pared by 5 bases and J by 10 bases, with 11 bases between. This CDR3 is CASSQAGSELFF. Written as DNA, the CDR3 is TGTGCCAGCAGTCAGGCGGGCTCGGAGCTGTTTTTT.

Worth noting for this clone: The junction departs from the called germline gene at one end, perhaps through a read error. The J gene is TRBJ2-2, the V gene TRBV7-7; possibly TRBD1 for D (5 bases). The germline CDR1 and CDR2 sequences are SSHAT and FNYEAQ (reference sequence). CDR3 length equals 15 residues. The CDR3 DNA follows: TGTGCTAGCAGCTTTAGTGCAGGGCGCACCGGGGAGCTGTTTTTT. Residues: CASSFSAGRTGELFF.

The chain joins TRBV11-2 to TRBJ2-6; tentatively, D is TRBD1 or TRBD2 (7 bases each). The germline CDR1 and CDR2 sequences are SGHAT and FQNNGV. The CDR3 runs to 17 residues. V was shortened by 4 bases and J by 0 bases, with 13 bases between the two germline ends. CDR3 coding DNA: TGTGCCAGCAGCTCACAGGGGAGGGGCTCTGGGGCCAACGTCCTGACTTTC. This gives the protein CASSSQGRGSGANVLTF.

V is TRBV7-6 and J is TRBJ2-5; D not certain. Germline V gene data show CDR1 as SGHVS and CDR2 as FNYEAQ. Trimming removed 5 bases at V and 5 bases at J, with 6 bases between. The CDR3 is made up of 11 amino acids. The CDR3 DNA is TGTGCCAGCAGCCCTGGGGAGACCCAGTACTTC. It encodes CASSPGETQYF.

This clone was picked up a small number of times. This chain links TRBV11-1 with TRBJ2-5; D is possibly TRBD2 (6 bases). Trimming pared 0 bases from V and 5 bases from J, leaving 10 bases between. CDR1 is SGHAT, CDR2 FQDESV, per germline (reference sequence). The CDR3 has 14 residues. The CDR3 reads CASSLAAGRETQYF. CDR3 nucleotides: TGTGCCAGCAGCTTAGCGGCAGGGAGGGAGACCCAGTACTTC. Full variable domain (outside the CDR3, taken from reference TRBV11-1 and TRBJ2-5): EAEVAQSPRYKITEKSQAVAFWCDPISGHATLYWYRQILGQGPELLVQFQDESVVDDSQLPKDRFSAERLKGVDSTLKIQPAELGDSAMYLCASSLAAGRETQYFGPGTRLLVL.